The 19 T cell receptor beta chains below come from one sample, sequenced in a study of T cell changes during pregnancy in multiple sclerosis. The table came from immunoSEQ multiplex PCR; TCRdb's copy has only in-frame clones and leaves some out. The sample carries 65,000 to 85,000 clones, approximately 94% recorded once. This sample comprised CD4+ T cells from peripheral blood mononuclear cells, obtained before pregnancy. These receptors originate from a female donor with multiple sclerosis, enrolled in a pregnancy study.

The chain recombines TRBV13 with TRBJ2-7, with 7 bases matching TRBD2. Germline V gene data show CDR1 as PRHDT and CDR2 as FYEKMQ (reference sequence). This CDR3 has 19 residues. The V segment lost 5 bases and the J segment 3 bases; nucleotides outside the gene matches: 22. CDR3 sequence (DNA): TGTGCCAGCAGCCTAATGCCGAGGGGCCGCGGGGGTGGGGACTACGAGCAGTACTTC. Encoded protein: CASSLMPRGRGGGDYEQYF.

The V gene is TRBV15, the J gene TRBJ1-2; 8 bases line up with TRBD1. Unmatched junction bases numbered 11, after V lost 3 bases and J lost 11 bases. There are 14 residues in the CDR3. CDR1 is LNHNV and CDR2 is YYDKDF in the germline V gene (reference sequence). DNA of the CDR3: TGTGCCACCAGCAGGGTAACACAGGGGGAAGGTTACACCTTC. Residues: CATSRVTQGEGYTF. The complete variable domain, with remaining parts taken from reference TRBV15 and TRBJ1-2, reads DAMVIQNPRYQVTQFGKPVTLSCSQTLNHNVMYWYQQKSSQAPKLLFHYYDKDFNNEADTPDNFQSRRPNTSFCFLDIRSPGLGDTAMYLCATSRVTQGEGYTFGSGTRLTVV.

The gene calls are TRBV2 and TRBJ2-5; TRBD2 aligns across 14 bases. J lost 7 bases, V lost 3 bases, and 7 bases had no gene match. The CDR3 extends over 16 amino acids. From germline, CDR1 is SNHLY and CDR2 FYNNEI. CDR3 nucleotide sequence: TGTGCCAGCAGTGACGGGACTAGCGGGAGCAGAGGGACCCAGTACTTC. This sequence encodes CASSDGTSGSRGTQYF.

CDR3 coding DNA: TGCGCCAGCAGTGCAGGACTTGGGGCTAGCGGGCATGACAATGAGCAGTTCTTC. Protein sequence: CASSAGLGASGHDNEQFF. J is TRBJ2-1 and V is TRBV10-1; 8 nucleotides match TRBD2. The CDR3 spans 18 residues. The germline V gene has CDR1 WNHNN and CDR2 SYGVQD (reference sequence). The ends lost 4 bases at V and 5 bases at J; junction bases unmatched: 16.

This clone was seen once. The chain joins TRBV5-1 to TRBJ2-7, with D perhaps TRBD2 (5 bases). Germline V lookup: CDR1 SGHRS, CDR2 YFSETQ. The V gene lost 5 bases and the J gene lost 12 bases, with 15 bases spanning the gap. This CDR3 comprises 11 residues. DNA for the CDR3: TGCGCCAGCAGGGGCCCGGGATCCTGGTACTTC. Its protein product is CASRGPGSWYF.

This chain uses TRBV6-1 with TRBJ1-2, with TRBD1 identical over 9 bases. The CDR3 has 12 amino acids. Losses at the gene ends were 7 bases for V and 7 bases for J; bases not matched to a gene: 4. Per germline, CDR1 MNHNS and CDR2 SASEGT. CDR3 nucleotide sequence: TGTGCCAGCAACCGGGACAGGGTTGGCTACACCTTC. Amino acid sequence: CASNRDRVGYTF.

The chain has TRBV28 and TRBJ2-7; TRBD1 matches 9 bases. Trimming took 10 bases from V and 6 from J; bases not matched to a gene: 7. Per the germline V gene, CDR1 is MDHEN and CDR2 is SYDVKM. The CDR3 length is 12 residues. The CDR3 region has the DNA TGTGCCACTTCTCGGACAGGGGTCGAGCAGTACTTC. Residues: CATSRTGVEQYF.

This clone has just a few counts. V is TRBV19 and J is TRBJ1-2, with D perhaps matching TRBD1 (5 bases). Germline CDR1 LNHDA, CDR2 SQIVND (reference sequence). This CDR3 is 15 amino acids long. V gave up 6 bases and J gave up 7 bases, with 21 bases separating them. CDR3 sequence: CASSINRQRAGGYTF. For the CDR3, the DNA is TGTGCCAGTAGCATTAACCGACAGAGAGCCGGTGGCTACACCTTC.

V is TRBV2 and J is TRBJ2-7, with 7 bases fitting TRBD2. With V trimmed by 5 bases and J by 3 bases, 7 bases remained unmatched. Looked up from germline, CDR1 is SNHLY and CDR2 is FYNNEI. This CDR3 comprises 14 residues. The chain's CDR3 is CASSWEGALYEQYF. The DNA for the CDR3 is TGTGCCAGCAGTTGGGAGGGAGCCCTCTACGAGCAGTACTTC.

The chain joins TRBV11-2 to TRBJ2-7; 10 bases are shared with TRBD1. The CDR3 loop spans 16 amino acids. With V trimmed by 0 bases and J by 6 bases, 8 bases remained unmatched. Looked up from germline, CDR1 is SGHAT and CDR2 is FQNNGV. CDR3 amino acids: CASSLDLGTGAFEQYF. CDR3 DNA: TGTGCCAGCAGCTTAGATTTGGGGACAGGGGCTTTCGAGCAGTACTTC.

This chain joins TRBV7-2 and TRBJ1-3; tentative D call: TRBD1 (5 bases). The CDR3 is made up of 15 amino acids. The V end lost 3 bases, the J end lost 0 bases, and 9 bases lay between the germline ends. The germline gives CDR1 SGHTA, CDR2 FQGNSA. In DNA form, the CDR3 reads TGTGCCAGCAGCTTGGGGCAGATCTCTGGAAACACCATATATTTT. It specifies CASSLGQISGNTIYF.

The chain couples TRBV11-2 to TRBJ2-3, with 7 bases that match TRBD1. Trimming took 5 bases from V and 1 from J; bases not matched to a gene: 9. The germline CDR1 and CDR2 sequences are SGHAT and FQNNGV. CDR3 length: 16 residues. CDR3 sequence reads: CASSRNPGQGTDTQYF. CDR3 nucleotides: TGTGCCAGCAGCCGAAACCCCGGACAGGGCACAGATACGCAGTATTTT.

The J gene is TRBJ2-1, the V gene TRBV19; 9 bases line up with TRBD2. The germline V gene has CDR1 LNHDA and CDR2 SQIVND (reference sequence). The junction had 8 bases not matched to a gene; V was cut back by 10 bases and J by 1 base. The CDR3 runs 15 residues. Here the CDR3 reads CAINRAGGSYNEQFF. In nucleotides, the CDR3 is TGTGCCATAAACCGAGCGGGAGGATCCTACAATGAGCAGTTCTTC. Using reference TRBV19 and TRBJ2-1 for the parts outside the CDR3, the full variable domain is DGGITQSPKYLFRKEGQNVTLSCEQNLNHDAMYWYRQDPGQGLRLIYYSQIVNDFQKGDIAEGYSVSREKKESFPLTVTSAQKNPTAFYLCAINRAGGSYNEQFFGPGTRLTVL.

This chain connects TRBV9 to TRBJ1-5; 8 bases fit TRBD1. V was pared by 4 bases and J by 5 bases, with 2 bases of the junction left unmatched. Germline V CDR1 and CDR2: SGDLS, YYNGEE. The CDR3 has 13 amino acids. The chain's CDR3 is CASSTGGYQPQHF. The CDR3 bases are TGTGCCAGCAGCACAGGGGGTTATCAGCCCCAGCATTTT. The whole variable domain, remainder taken from reference TRBV9 and TRBJ1-5, is DSGVTQTPKHLITATGQRVTLRCSPRSGDLSVYWYQQSLDQGLQFLIQYYNGEERAKGNILERFSAQQFPDLHSELNLSSLELGDSALYFCASSTGGYQPQHFGDGTRLSIL.

The rearrangement joins TRBV5-8 to TRBJ1-4; TRBD1 is a possible D gene (6 bases). V was shortened by 4 bases and J by 10 bases, with 14 bases between the two germline ends. CDR1 is SGHTS and CDR2 is YDEGEE in the germline V gene. This CDR3 has 13 amino acids. This chain's CDR3 is CASSLTGMGKLFF. In DNA form, the CDR3 reads TGTGCCAGCAGCCTGACAGGAATGGGAAAACTGTTTTTT. The entire variable domain, with the rest obtained from reference TRBV5-8 and TRBJ1-4, is as follows: EAGVTQSPTHLIKTRGQQATLRCSPISGHTSVYWYQQALGLGLQFLLWYDEGEERNRGNFPPRFSGRQFPNYSSELNVNALELEDSALYLCASSLTGMGKLFFGSGTQLSVL.

This rearrangement joins TRBV9 to TRBJ1-1, with a tentative D call TRBD1 (6 bases). V shed 0 bases and J shed 5 bases, with 11 bases lying between them. The CDR3 loop spans 14 amino acids. Germline CDR1 and CDR2: SGDLS and YYNGEE. Here the CDR3 reads CASSVEGGATEAFF. The CDR3 DNA sequence: TGTGCCAGCAGCGTAGAGGGGGGGGCGACTGAAGCTTTCTTT.

This rearrangement joins TRBV28 to TRBJ2-7; the D gene is possibly TRBD1 (6 bases). The CDR3 runs 14 residues. Trimming stripped 4 bases from V and 0 bases from J, with 10 bases between. Germline CDR1 MDHEN, CDR2 SYDVKM. The DNA of the CDR3 is TGTGCCAGCAGTTGGACACAGGGCTCCTACGAGCAGTACTTC. Translation gives CASSWTQGSYEQYF.

This chain joins TRBV7-6 and TRBJ2-2, with D possibly TRBD1 on 6 matching bases. In germline, CDR1 is SGHVS, CDR2 FNYEAQ. The CDR3 consists of 14 residues. The ends were cut back, 5 bases at V and 7 bases at J, with 14 bases in the middle. The CDR3 DNA reads as TGTGCCAGCAGCCCGACACAGGGAATCGGGGAGCTGTTTTTT. This codes for CASSPTQGIGELFF.

The chain employs TRBV5-1 and TRBJ1-1; D might be TRBD1 (6 bases). V gave up 4 bases and J gave up 3 bases, with 10 bases separating them. CDR1 is SGHRS and CDR2 is YFSETQ in the germline V gene. The CDR3 has 13 residues. The CDR3 loop is CASSGYRDTEAFF. In DNA, the CDR3 is TGCGCCAGCAGCGGTTACAGGGACACTGAAGCTTTCTTT.